Listed below are T cell receptor beta chains from one sample, sequenced in a study of control samples from healthy donors and cancer patients. Repertoires were generated with immunoSEQ multiplex PCR, while TCRdb's copy carries only in-frame clones and drops some. Of more than 100,000 clones listed, 75% to 95% are singletons. The source material was blood. The receptors were gathered from a man between 18 and 35 years old in good health. Each CDR3 is given with its conserved first and last residue. Fields, in order: D gene, J gene, V gene, clone size, CDR3 DNA, CDR3 protein. The D gene is left open where the match is weak. The size of a clone is reported for some rows only, either as once, few or many, or as a class for expanded clones.

D gene: TRBD2; J gene: TRBJ2-1; V gene: TRBV11-3; clone size: .; CDR3 DNA: TGTGCCAGCAGCTCCGGGGGGGCCTTACATGAGCAGTTCTTC; CDR3 protein: CASSSGGALHEQFF
D gene: .; J gene: TRBJ1-2; V gene: TRBV7-9; clone size: .; CDR3 DNA: TGTGCCGGGACCAGGGAAACCTCCTATGGCTACACCTTC; CDR3 protein: CAGTRETSYGYTF
D gene: .; J gene: TRBJ1-1; V gene: TRBV28; clone size: .; CDR3 DNA: TGTGCCAGCACCGACCCAACGGGTTGGACTGAAGCTTTCTTT; CDR3 protein: CASTDPTGWTEAFF
D gene: .; J gene: TRBJ1-2; V gene: TRBV5-6; clone size: .; CDR3 DNA: TGTGCCAGCAGCCTACCCGATCAGACCGGGGACTATGGCTACACCTTC; CDR3 protein: CASSLPDQTGDYGYTF
D gene: TRBD1; J gene: TRBJ1-3; V gene: TRBV7-3; clone size: .; CDR3 DNA: TGTGCCAGCAGCTCCACAGGGGGCTATGGAAACACCATATATTTT; CDR3 protein: CASSSTGGYGNTIYF
D gene: .; J gene: TRBJ2-1; V gene: TRBV11-2; clone size: .; CDR3 DNA: TGTGCCAGCAGCTTAACCCTAGACAATGAGCAGTTCTTC; CDR3 protein: CASSLTLDNEQFF
D gene: TRBD1; J gene: TRBJ1-2; V gene: TRBV28; clone size: .; CDR3 DNA: TGTGCCAGCTGGGCAGGACAGGGGGGTGGCTACACCTTC; CDR3 protein: CASWAGQGGGYTF
D gene: .; J gene: TRBJ1-2; V gene: TRBV5-1; clone size: .; CDR3 DNA: TGCGCCAGCAGCTTTGAGGGGGGCGGCTACACCTTC; CDR3 protein: CASSFEGGGYTF
D gene: TRBD2; J gene: TRBJ2-3; V gene: TRBV3-1/TRBV3-2; clone size: .; CDR3 DNA: TGTGCCAGCAGCCGAGCAGGACTAGCGGTCACAGATACGCAGTATTTT; CDR3 protein: CASSRAGLAVTDTQYF
D gene: TRBD2; J gene: TRBJ2-2; V gene: TRBV28; clone size: .; CDR3 DNA: TGTGCCAGCCGCAAAGCGGGAAACACCGGGGAGCTGTTTTTT; CDR3 protein: CASRKAGNTGELFF
D gene: .; J gene: TRBJ1-2; V gene: TRBV19; clone size: .; CDR3 DNA: TGTGCCAGTAGTACCGACAGTGTTCGTGGCTACACCTTC; CDR3 protein: CASSTDSVRGYTF
D gene: TRBD1; J gene: TRBJ1-5; V gene: TRBV5-8; clone size: .; CDR3 DNA: TGTGCCAGCACCACAGATCACAGGGGAGCGGGGAATCAGCCCCAGCATTTT; CDR3 protein: CASTTDHRGAGNQPQHF
D gene: .; J gene: TRBJ2-2; V gene: TRBV27; clone size: once; CDR3 DNA: TGTGCCAGCAGTTTACTTGGCCCCGGGGAGCTGTTTTTT; CDR3 protein: CASSLLGPGELFF
D gene: .; J gene: TRBJ2-1; V gene: TRBV7-9; clone size: .; CDR3 DNA: TGTGCCAGCAGCCCGACAGGCATCAATGAGCAGTTCTTC; CDR3 protein: CASSPTGINEQFF
D gene: .; J gene: TRBJ2-1; V gene: TRBV3-1/TRBV3-2; clone size: .; CDR3 DNA: TGTGCCAGCAGCTATTTGGGGCAGAATGAGCAGTTCTTC; CDR3 protein: CASSYLGQNEQFF
D gene: .; J gene: TRBJ1-3; V gene: TRBV3-1/TRBV3-2; clone size: .; CDR3 DNA: TGTGCCAGCAGCCAAGTTGCTCGTTTCTCTGGAAACACCATATATTTT; CDR3 protein: CASSQVARFSGNTIYF
D gene: TRBD2; J gene: TRBJ2-3; V gene: TRBV3-1/TRBV3-2; clone size: .; CDR3 DNA: TGTGCCAGCAGCCCGACTAGCGGTTCAGATACGCAGTATTTT; CDR3 protein: CASSPTSGSDTQYF
D gene: .; J gene: TRBJ1-1; V gene: TRBV19; clone size: .; CDR3 DNA: TGTGCCAGAATGAACACTGAAGCTTTCTTT; CDR3 protein: CARMNTEAFF
D gene: TRBD1; J gene: TRBJ2-5; V gene: TRBV18; clone size: .; CDR3 DNA: TGTGCCAGCCTCACCGGTTACAGGGGGCGAGAGACCCAGTACTTC; CDR3 protein: CASLTGYRGRETQYF
D gene: TRBD2; J gene: TRBJ2-3; V gene: TRBV7-2; clone size: .; CDR3 DNA: TGTGCCAGCAGGGGGACTAGCACGACAGATACGCAGTATTTT; CDR3 protein: CASRGTSTTDTQYF
D gene: TRBD2; J gene: TRBJ2-1; V gene: TRBV9; clone size: .; CDR3 DNA: TGTGCCAGCAGTGACCGGCTTAGCGGGAGGGAAAGCAATGAGCAGTTCTTC; CDR3 protein: CASSDRLSGRESNEQFF
D gene: TRBD2; J gene: TRBJ2-1; V gene: TRBV9; clone size: .; CDR3 DNA: TGTGCCAGCAGCGTAGGTGGGGTTAGCGGGTTTCCCTACAATGAGCAGTTCTTC; CDR3 protein: CASSVGGVSGFPYNEQFF
D gene: .; J gene: TRBJ2-3; V gene: TRBV6-2/TRBV6-3; clone size: .; CDR3 DNA: TGTGCCAGCAGTAGCTCAGATACGCAGTATTTT; CDR3 protein: CASSSSDTQYF
D gene: .; J gene: TRBJ2-5; V gene: TRBV27; clone size: once; CDR3 DNA: TGTGCCAGCAGTTTATCGCGACAGCTCCAAGAGACCCAGTACTTC; CDR3 protein: CASSLSRQLQETQYF
D gene: TRBD1; J gene: TRBJ1-2; V gene: TRBV12-3/TRBV12-4; clone size: .; CDR3 DNA: TGTGCCAGCAGTGATGGGACAGCATATGGCTACACCTTC; CDR3 protein: CASSDGTAYGYTF
D gene: .; J gene: TRBJ2-4; V gene: TRBV11-2; clone size: few; CDR3 DNA: TGTGCCAGCAGCTTAGAGGGTTGGGGCCCAAACATTCAGTACTTC; CDR3 protein: CASSLEGWGPNIQYF
D gene: .; J gene: TRBJ1-1; V gene: TRBV7-2; clone size: once; CDR3 DNA: TGTGCCAGCAGCTTAGATTCGGACACTGAAGCTTTCTTT; CDR3 protein: CASSLDSDTEAFF
D gene: .; J gene: TRBJ1-2; V gene: TRBV6-5; clone size: .; CDR3 DNA: TGTGCCAGCACCATTTACTATGAAGGCTACACCTTC; CDR3 protein: CASTIYYEGYTF
D gene: .; J gene: TRBJ2-3; V gene: TRBV6-5; clone size: once; CDR3 DNA: TGTGCCAGCAGACTACGGGACTGGGGGGATACGCAGTATTTT; CDR3 protein: CASRLRDWGDTQYF
D gene: .; J gene: TRBJ2-3; V gene: TRBV3-1/TRBV3-2; clone size: few; CDR3 DNA: TGTGCCAGCAGCCAAGCGGAGGGGTCTAGCACAGATACGCAGTATTTT; CDR3 protein: CASSQAEGSSTDTQYF
D gene: .; J gene: TRBJ1-1; V gene: TRBV19; clone size: .; CDR3 DNA: TGTGCCAGTAGTATATCGGCCAGGAGCACTGAAGCTTTCTTT; CDR3 protein: CASSISARSTEAFF
D gene: .; J gene: TRBJ1-6; V gene: TRBV7-9; clone size: .; CDR3 DNA: TGTGCCAGCAGTTTGACAGTGAATAATTCACCCCTCCACTTT; CDR3 protein: CASSLTVNNSPLHF
D gene: .; J gene: TRBJ2-1; V gene: TRBV15; clone size: once; CDR3 DNA: TGTGCCACCAGCAGAGATAACAGGGCGGACAATGAGCAGTTCTTC; CDR3 protein: CATSRDNRADNEQFF
D gene: TRBD1; J gene: TRBJ2-2; V gene: TRBV7-6; clone size: .; CDR3 DNA: TGTGCCAGCAGCTTCAAGGACAGGGCTAACACCGGGGAGCTGTTTTTT; CDR3 protein: CASSFKDRANTGELFF
D gene: .; J gene: TRBJ2-3; V gene: TRBV9; clone size: .; CDR3 DNA: TGTGCCAGCAGCCCTAGCATCCAGGATACGCAGTATTTT; CDR3 protein: CASSPSIQDTQYF
D gene: .; J gene: TRBJ1-5; V gene: TRBV6-5; clone size: .; CDR3 DNA: TGTGCCAGCAAGTCTAGGCAGGGAGGGCAGCCCCAGCATTTT; CDR3 protein: CASKSRQGGQPQHF
D gene: TRBD2; J gene: TRBJ2-2; V gene: TRBV7-9; clone size: .; CDR3 DNA: TGTGCCAGCAGCTGGACTAGCGGGGGGACCGGGGAGCTGTTTTTT; CDR3 protein: CASSWTSGGTGELFF